One sample yielded the 15 T cell receptor beta chains listed below, sequenced in a study of blood T cell repertoires in COVID-19. The protocol was immunoSEQ multiplex PCR, while the TCRdb copy is restricted to in-frame clones and leaves out a portion. This sample has under 150,000 clones, with around 86% found just once. Sequences were obtained from peripheral blood. These TCRs come from a woman aged 55-69 years with active or convalescent COVID-19.

J is TRBJ2-1 and V is TRBV3-1 (or the pseudogene TRBV3-2); D is possibly TRBD2 (6 bases). CDR1 is LGHDT, CDR2 YNNKEL, per germline (reference sequence). The CDR3 extends over 15 amino acids. The V and J ends lost 4 bases and 3 bases respectively, with 13 bases between them. The CDR3 loop reads CASSPTTRIYNEQFF. The CDR3 nucleotides read TGTGCCAGCAGCCCCACGACTAGAATCTACAATGAGCAGTTCTTC.

To note about this clone: The junction does not match germline at one end; this may be a read error. This same CDR3 is encoded by further DNA sequences in the sample. This chain links TRBV5-6 with TRBJ2-2, with TRBD2 matching 10 bases. Germline lookup yields CDR1 SGHDT and CDR2 YYEEEE. The length of the CDR3 is 15 residues. In nucleotides, the CDR3 is TGTGCCAGCAGCGGAAGCGGGAGGGGGACCGGAGAGCTGTTTTTT. Translated, it gives CASSGSGRGTGELFF.

The chain carries TRBV19 and TRBJ2-7, with 7 bases aligning to TRBD2. Germline loops: CDR1 LNHDA, CDR2 SQIVND (reference sequence). V dropped 3 bases and J dropped 0; count of bases not matched to a gene: 5. This CDR3 is 15 amino acids long. The CDR3 DNA reads as TGTGCCAGTAGTATTACGGGGGGAAGCTCCTACGAGCAGTACTTC. Translating it yields CASSITGGSSYEQYF.

This chain links TRBV28 with TRBJ1-5; maybe TRBD1 (6 bases). The CDR3 is made up of 12 amino acids. The V gene's germline CDR1 is MDHEN and CDR2 SYDVKM. Trimming removed 8 bases from V and 4 bases from J, with 9 bases in between. CDR3 coding DNA: TGTGCCAGCCGGACAGTAAATCAGCCCCAGCATTTT. Its protein is CASRTVNQPQHF.

The chain employs TRBV7-6 and TRBJ2-3, with TRBD2 as a possible D gene (6 bases). The CDR3 spans 18 residues. Germline CDR1 and CDR2: SGHVS and FNYEAQ. The V gene lost 5 bases and the J gene lost 6 bases, with 27 bases spanning the gap. This CDR3 reads CASSQAPWAPSDPDTQYF. DNA for the CDR3: TGTGCCAGCAGCCAGGCCCCTTGGGCTCCTAGCGATCCCGATACGCAGTATTTT. Full variable domain (remainder filled in from reference TRBV7-6 and TRBJ2-3): GAGVSQSPRYKVTKRGQDVALRCDPISGHVSLYWYRQALGQGPEFLTYFNYEAQQDKSGLPNDRFSAERPEGSISTLTIQRTEQRDSAMYRCASSQAPWAPSDPDTQYFGPGTRLTVL.

The chain recombines TRBV28 with TRBJ2-4, with D possibly being TRBD1 (6 bases). The CDR3 totals 17 residues. The germline V gene has CDR1 MDHEN and CDR2 SYDVKM. Trimming took off 6 bases at V and 0 bases at J, with 18 bases between the two ends. The CDR3 region is CASSPAGAGLAKNIQYF. The CDR3 DNA is TGTGCCAGCAGCCCCGCAGGGGCCGGATTAGCCAAAAACATTCAGTACTTC. The full variable domain, completed using reference TRBV28 and TRBJ2-4, is DVKVTQSSRYLVKRTGEKVFLECVQDMDHENMFWYRQDPGLGLRLIYFSYDVKMKEKGDIPEGYSVSREKKERFSLILESASTNQTSMYLCASSPAGAGLAKNIQYFGAGTRLSVL.

The chain employs TRBV7-2 and TRBJ2-3; 11 bases fit TRBD2. Germline CDR1 reads SGHTA; CDR2 reads FQGNSA. V gave up 3 bases and J gave up 2 bases; unmatched junction bases: 1. The CDR3 spans 15 residues. The chain's CDR3 is CASSLTSGTTDTQYF. Here the CDR3 DNA reads TGTGCCAGCAGCTTGACTAGCGGGACCACAGATACGCAGTATTTT.

This sequence joins TRBV6-1 and TRBJ1-5, with TRBD1 identical over 9 bases. The CDR3 is 19 amino acids. J was trimmed by 1 base and V by 2 bases; bases with no gene match: 12. Germline V CDR1 and CDR2: MNHNS, SASEGT. The DNA for the CDR3 is TGTGCCAGCAGTGAATCCGGGACAGGGAGTTTTGGGAGCAATCAGCCCCAGCATTTT. Its translation: CASSESGTGSFGSNQPQHF.

This chain uses TRBV9 with TRBJ2-2; 7 bases fit TRBD1. With V trimmed by 2 bases and J by 0 bases, 4 bases remained unmatched. This CDR3 spans 16 amino acids. Germline V gene sequence: CDR1 SGDLS, CDR2 YYNGEE. CDR3 coding DNA: TGTGCCAGCAGCGTCGGTGGGACAGCGAACACCGGGGAGCTGTTTTTT. It is translated as CASSVGGTANTGELFF. The full variable domain, rest sourced from reference TRBV9 and TRBJ2-2, is DSGVTQTPKHLITATGQRVTLRCSPRSGDLSVYWYQQSLDQGLQFLIQYYNGEERAKGNILERFSAQQFPDLHSELNLSSLELGDSALYFCASSVGGTANTGELFFGEGSRLTVL.

The chain links TRBV5-4 to TRBJ2-1; 8 bases align to TRBD2. The CDR3 totals 15 residues. The V segment lost 4 bases and the J segment 8 bases; nucleotides outside the gene matches: 11. CDR1 SGHNT and CDR2 YYREEE come from the germline V gene (reference sequence). The CDR3 DNA follows: TGTGCCAGCAGCGTCGGAGGCGGGGGGCGGGATGAGCAGTTCTTC. This translates into CASSVGGGGRDEQFF.

This clone was seen more than once but under ten times. The chain carries TRBV2 and TRBJ1-4, with D tentatively TRBD1 (5 bases). CDR1 SNHLY and CDR2 FYNNEI come from the germline V gene. V lost 5 bases, J lost 6 bases, and 13 bases lay in between. The CDR3 is 14 residues long. CDR3 nucleotides: TGTGCCAGCAGTTTAAGACAGAGCCATGAAAAACTGTTTTTT. This codes for CASSLRQSHEKLFF.

The chain employs TRBV4-3 and TRBJ2-2, with 7 bases identical to TRBD2. The germline gives CDR1 LGHNA, CDR2 YSLEER. CDR3 length: 15 amino acids. V dropped 1 base and J dropped 6; count of bases not matched to a gene: 5. The CDR3 loop reads CASSQGTSVPGELFF. The CDR3 DNA reads as TGCGCCAGCAGCCAAGGGACTAGTGTTCCCGGGGAGCTGTTTTTT.

This clone was recorded many times. The CDR3 loop reads CAISERLRGQETQYF. As DNA, the CDR3 is TGTGCCATCAGTGAACGATTACGGGGTCAAGAGACCCAGTACTTC. The chain carries TRBV10-3 and TRBJ2-5; a weak D match, TRBD2 (5 bases). Trimming stripped 3 bases from V and 2 bases from J, with 13 bases between. Germline V lookup: CDR1 ENHRY, CDR2 SYGVKD. This CDR3 contains 15 residues.

This CDR3 reads CASSPPSGSTDTQYF. The CDR3, as DNA: TGTGCCAGCAGTCCCCCTAGCGGTAGCACAGATACGCAGTATTTT. This rearrangement joins TRBV27 to TRBJ2-3, with 7 bases aligning to TRBD2. Unmatched junction bases numbered 5, after V lost 5 bases and J lost 0 bases. The CDR3 contains 15 residues. From germline, CDR1 is MNHEY and CDR2 SMNVEV (reference sequence).

The chain uses TRBV5-5 and TRBJ2-7; TRBD2 is a possible D gene (5 bases). V was clipped by 3 bases and J by 7 bases, with 14 bases between them. The CDR3 runs to 13 residues. The V gene's germline CDR1 is SGHKS and CDR2 YYEKEE (reference sequence). CDR3 residues: CASSSRPSGEQYV. Here the CDR3 DNA reads TGTGCCAGCAGCTCCCGACCCTCGGGAGAGCAGTACGTC.